What follows are 28 T cell receptor beta chains derived from one specimen sequenced in a study of blood T cells in healthy people across ages. Alongside a J-beta primer mix, a sample-barcoded 5' primer served in a second PCR lasting 7 to 11 cycles. TCRdb reanalysed the 5' RACE reads using MiXCR and keeps one entry per CDR3 protein. The sample yields about 720,000 distinct CDR3 sequences, 25% seen once. These data also featured in a second study, about T cells of mothers and their children.

The specimen was blood. The receptor source for this set is a boy aged 5-17 years in good health.

This clonotype appeared a few times. The chain recombines TRBV20-1 with TRBJ2-7, with TRBD1 matching over 7 bases. Unmatched junction bases numbered 14, after V lost 7 bases and J lost 2 bases. CDR1 DFQATT and CDR2 SNEGSKA come from the germline V gene (reference sequence). The CDR3 contains 15 residues. The CDR3 DNA reads as TGCAGTGGCAAAATCCGGGACAGTCATCCCTACGAGCAGTACTTC. Its protein is CSGKIRDSHPYEQYF.

The CDR3 DNA follows: TGTGCCAGCAACTCAGGGAGCTCTGGGGCCAACGTCCTGACTTTC. It specifies CASNSGSSGANVLTF. The genes are TRBV4-2 and TRBJ2-6, with D perhaps TRBD1 or TRBD2 (5 bases each). CDR1 and CDR2 from the germline V gene are LGHNA and YNFKEQ. V dropped 7 bases and J dropped 0 bases, with 10 bases sitting between them. CDR3 length: 15 amino acids.

This clonotype came up a few times. The chain employs TRBV6-5 and TRBJ2-5; no reliable D call. The J call may be incorrect, as the DNA end agrees better with TRBJ2-7. Germline lookup yields CDR1 MNHEY and CDR2 SVGAGI. This CDR3 is built from 13 residues. CDR3 sequence (DNA): TGTGCCAGCAGTTACTACTCCTCCTACGAGCAGTACTTC. Encoded protein: CASSYYSSYEQYF.

In DNA form, the CDR3 reads TGTGCCAGCAGCTTGGGAACTAGAACCCGAGAGACCCAGTACTTC. Amino acids: CASSLGTRTRETQYF. This chain joins TRBV5-6 and TRBJ2-1, with D possibly matching TRBD2 (5 bases). The end of the DNA aligns better with TRBJ2-5, so the J call may be wrong. The CDR3 loop spans 15 amino acids. Germline assignment: CDR1 SGHDT and CDR2 YYEEEE.

The CDR3 DNA reads as TGTGCCAGTAGTCCATCCGGGACTACGGCTTTCTTT. This sequence encodes CASSPSGTTAFF. This sequence joins TRBV19 and TRBJ1-1, with TRBD1 as a possible D gene (5 bases). V shed 5 bases and J shed 11 bases, with 15 bases lying between them. Germline values: CDR1 LNHDA, CDR2 SQIVND (reference sequence). The CDR3 contains 12 residues.

The chain couples TRBV5-1 to TRBJ2-6; D possibly corresponds to TRBD2 (6 bases). Germline-derived CDR1 and CDR2 are SGHRS and YFSETQ. Trimming left V 3 bases short and J 0 bases short, with 10 bases between. The CDR3 loop spans 16 amino acids. CDR3 protein: CASSSDGSSGANVLTF. In nucleotides, the CDR3 is TGCGCCAGCAGCTCCGACGGGAGCTCTGGGGCCAACGTCCTGACTTTC.

This clonotype appeared a few times. The chain couples TRBV27 to TRBJ2-5; D unclear. The closer fit of TRBJ2-7 to the DNA end suggests the J call may be wrong. In germline, CDR1 is MNHEY, CDR2 SMNVEV (reference sequence). The CDR3 runs 13 residues. The CDR3 loop is CASTLGIDYEQYF. CDR3 nucleotide sequence: TGTGCCAGCACCCTCGGAATTGACTACGAGCAGTACTTC.

This chain uses TRBV11-1 with TRBJ2-1; D not resolved. This CDR3 is built from 15 residues. V lost 3 bases and J lost 4, with 13 bases in between. Germline V gives CDR1 SGHAT, CDR2 FQDESV (reference sequence). The CDR3 DNA is TGTGCCAGCAGCTTCCTGCAGATTGGATACAATGAGCAGTTCTTC. Translated, it gives CASSFLQIGYNEQFF.

The chain couples TRBV29-1 to TRBJ2-1, with TRBD2 identical over 11 bases. Trimming at V came to 2 bases and at J to 0 bases, leaving 3 bases not matched to a gene. This CDR3 has 16 amino acids. Looked up from germline, CDR1 is SQVTM and CDR2 is ANQGSEA. In DNA form, the CDR3 reads TGCAGCGTTGAATGGACTAGCGGGTTCTCCTACAATGAGCAGTTCTTC. Its protein is CSVEWTSGFSYNEQFF.

Note on this clonotype: One junction end does not reproduce the germline sequence, and a read error may be involved. This chain joins TRBV5-5 and TRBJ1-2; maybe TRBD1 (5 bases). The V gene's germline CDR1 is SGHKS and CDR2 YYEKEE (reference sequence). The CDR3 has 13 amino acids. This chain's CDR3 is CASSFREGYRYTF. CDR3 DNA sequence: TGTGCCAGCAGCTTCAGGGAGGGCTATCGCTACACCTTC. Complete variable domain (other parts from reference TRBV5-5 and TRBJ1-2): DAGVTQSPTHLIKTRGQQVTLRCSPISGHKSVSWYQQVLGQGPQFIFQYYEKEERGRGNFPDRFSARQFPNYSSELNVNALLLGDSALYLCASSFREGYRYTFGSGTRLTVV.

The table lists this clonotype with a few counts. The CDR3 bases are TGTGCCAGCAACTCTCAGGGGGCGAGAGGCTACACCTTC. It yields the protein CASNSQGARGYTF. J is TRBJ1-2 and V is TRBV5-5, with 8 positions matching TRBD1. The trim removed 6 bases at V and 8 bases at J, leaving 9 bases unmatched. Per the germline V gene, CDR1 is SGHKS and CDR2 is YYEKEE (reference sequence). This CDR3 is 13 amino acids long.

A few counts support this clonotype. V and J are TRBV7-3 and TRBJ1-1, with no clear D. The germline gives CDR1 SGHTA, CDR2 FQGTGA. V was pared by 5 bases and J by 4 bases, with 17 bases between. This CDR3 comprises 15 residues. CDR3 protein: CASSPGLPGTTEAFF. The CDR3 DNA follows: TGTGCCAGCAGCCCTGGCCTCCCGGGAACCACTGAAGCTTTCTTT.

This clonotype was observed a handful of times. The chain combines TRBV7-2 with TRBJ2-3, with 14 bases fitting TRBD2. There are 17 residues in the CDR3. Germline assignment: CDR1 SGHTA and CDR2 FQGNSA. V lost 5 bases, J lost 2 bases, and 6 bases stayed unmatched. CDR3 coding DNA: TGTGCCAGCAGCAAACGACTAGCGGGGGGGGCCACAGATACGCAGTATTTT. It codes for CASSKRLAGGATDTQYF.

V is TRBV14 and J is TRBJ2-5, with 8 bases fitting TRBD1. Germline V gives CDR1 SGHDN, CDR2 FVKESK. The CDR3 contains 16 residues. The J segment lost 3 bases and the V segment lost 1 base, leaving 7 bases of the junction unmatched. The CDR3 sequence: CASSQGRQGIKETQYF. Here the CDR3 DNA reads TGTGCCAGCAGCCAAGGTCGACAGGGGATAAAAGAGACCCAGTACTTC.

The chain is built from TRBV11-2 and TRBJ1-3; D gene uncertain. Germline V gene lookup returns CDR1 SGHAT and CDR2 FQNNGV. V was cut by 0 bases and J by 6 bases, with 3 bases left in between. The length of the CDR3 is 12 residues. The CDR3 region has the DNA TGTGCCAGCAGCTTAGAAGCAAACACCATATATTTT. Translating it yields CASSLEANTIYF.

In this sample, this clonotype turned up a few times. The rearrangement links TRBV28 to TRBJ2-7; 9 positions match TRBD2. Germline V gene data show CDR1 as MDHEN and CDR2 as SYDVKM. V gave up 6 bases and J gave up 7 bases; unmatched junction bases: 16. The CDR3 is 16 amino acids. This chain's CDR3 is CASRYNRDLAGEEQYF. CDR3 nucleotides: TGTGCCAGCAGATACAACAGGGATTTAGCGGGAGAAGAGCAGTACTTC.

The chain recombines TRBV6-5 with TRBJ2-1; D might be TRBD1 or TRBD2, each matching 5 bases. The germline CDR1 and CDR2 sequences are MNHEY and SVGAGI. There are 14 residues in the CDR3. Between the trimmed V and J ends, which lost 6 bases and 8 bases, there was a span of 17 bases. In DNA, the CDR3 is TGTGCCAGCAGACCGGGACCAGCGTTTCATGAGCAGTTCTTC. Translated, it gives CASRPGPAFHEQFF.

The chain has TRBV20-1 and TRBJ2-1; D is uncertain. The V and J ends lost 6 bases and 12 bases respectively, with 24 bases between them. The germline V gene encodes CDR1 DFQATT and CDR2 SNEGSKA (reference sequence). CDR3 length: 14 amino acids. CDR3 residues: CSAPYQGQIGGQFF. CDR3 nucleotides: TGCAGTGCCCCATACCAAGGCCAGATCGGTGGGCAGTTCTTC.

This clonotype was seen a handful of times. V usage is TRBV7-2 and J usage is TRBJ2-3; 12 bases map to TRBD2. The V gene's germline CDR1 is SGHTA and CDR2 FQGNSA. This CDR3 region has 15 residues. V was clipped by 5 bases and J by 4 bases; unmatched bases: 4. For the CDR3, the DNA is TGTGCCAGCAGCGTGACTAGCGGGGGAGCAGATACGCAGTATTTT. This encodes CASSVTSGGADTQYF. Together with reference TRBV7-2 and TRBJ2-3, the CDR3 gives the full variable domain: GAGVSQSPSNKVTEKGKDVELRCDPISGHTALYWYRQSLGQGLEFLIYFQGNSAPDKSGLPSDRFSAERTGGSVSTLTIQRTQQEDSAVYLCASSVTSGGADTQYFGPGTRLTVL.

Remarks on this clonotype: A read error is likely, as this CDR3 ends without the conserved phenylalanine or tryptophan. The chain uses TRBV24-1 and TRBJ2-3; D not resolved. The germline V gene encodes CDR1 KGHDR and CDR2 SFDVKD. Between the trimmed V and J ends, which lost 3 bases and 2 bases, there was a span of 2 bases. The CDR3 sequence is 12 residues long. Here the CDR3 DNA reads TGTGCCACCAGTGATACCACAGATACGCAGTATCTT. As protein: CATSDTTDTQYL.

The gene calls are TRBV20-1 and TRBJ1-5; 11 bases are a match to TRBD1. The V gene end was trimmed by 4 bases and the J gene end by 3 bases; junction bases not matched to a gene: 2. The germline CDR1 and CDR2 sequences are DFQATT and SNEGSKA (reference sequence). The CDR3 runs to 14 residues. CDR3 sequence: CSAIGQGANQPQHF. CDR3 sequence (DNA): TGCAGTGCTATAGGACAGGGGGCCAATCAGCCCCAGCATTTT.

The chain has TRBV15 and TRBJ1-2, with D possibly being TRBD1 (6 bases). The germline V gene has CDR1 LNHNV and CDR2 YYDKDF (reference sequence). With 1 base removed from V and 7 bases from J, the gap between germline ends came to 13 bases. This CDR3 region has 14 residues. The CDR3 sequence: CATSRVQGGVGYTF. The CDR3 bases are TGTGCCACCAGCAGAGTTCAAGGGGGAGTTGGCTACACCTTC.

This chain connects TRBV13 to TRBJ2-7, with 9 bases matching TRBD2. CDR1 is PRHDT, CDR2 FYEKMQ, per germline (reference sequence). With V trimmed by 5 bases and J by 3 bases, 8 bases remained unmatched. This CDR3 has 15 amino acids. The CDR3 spells CASSPRVAGDYEQYF. The CDR3, as DNA: TGTGCCAGCAGCCCCCGGGTAGCGGGGGACTACGAGCAGTACTTC.

Notes on this clonotype: A much larger clone is a single base away; this may be a read error. This rearrangement joins TRBV5-1 to TRBJ2-7; no clear D gene. The CDR3 sequence is 13 residues long. Per germline, CDR1 SGHRS and CDR2 YFSETQ. V was clipped by 6 bases and J by 2 bases, with 12 bases between them. CDR3 in DNA: TGCGCCAGCAACTTTGAGTTAGCCTACGAGCAGTACTTC. It yields the protein CASNFELAYEQYF. The full variable domain, rest sourced from reference TRBV5-1 and TRBJ2-7, is KAGVTQTPRYLIKTRGQQVTLSCSPISGHRSVSWYQQTPGQGLQFLFEYFSETQRNKGNFPGRFSGRQFSNSRSEMNVSTLELGDSALYLCASNFELAYEQYFGPGTRLTVT.

This clonotype has more than one count but fewer than ten. The rearrangement links TRBV6-5 to TRBJ2-4, with 7 positions matching TRBD1. Per the germline V gene, CDR1 is MNHEY and CDR2 is SVGAGI. V shed 1 base and J 0 bases; nucleotides not matched to a gene: 6. The CDR3 is 17 residues long. For the CDR3, the DNA is TGTGCCAGCAGTTACTACTCTCACAGGGGAGCCAAAAACATTCAGTACTTC. It codes for CASSYYSHRGAKNIQYF.

The table lists this clonotype with a few counts. This sequence joins TRBV6-5 and TRBJ1-2, with 10 bases lining up with TRBD1. Looked up from germline, CDR1 is MNHEY and CDR2 is SVGAGI. The V gene end was trimmed by 4 bases and the J gene end by 2 bases; junction bases not matched to a gene: 4. This CDR3 region has 15 residues. The CDR3 spells CASSSTGGDNYGYTF. CDR3 sequence (DNA): TGTGCCAGCAGTTCGACAGGGGGCGACAACTATGGCTACACCTTC.

V gene TRBV4-3 combines with J gene TRBJ2-7; TRBD2 aligns across 10 bases. CDR1 is LGHNA, CDR2 YSLEER, per germline. After removal of 1 base from V and 3 bases from J, the junction contained 6 bases not matched to a gene. The CDR3 is 16 residues long. The CDR3 sequence: CASSQVGTSEVYEQYF. As DNA, the CDR3 is TGCGCCAGCAGCCAAGTCGGGACTAGCGAGGTCTACGAGCAGTACTTC.

This clonotype was counted between two and nine times. J is TRBJ2-1 and V is TRBV4-2; no firm D call. Trimming removed 0 bases at V and 4 bases at J, with 13 bases between. This CDR3 is built from 16 residues. Per the germline V gene, CDR1 is LGHNA and CDR2 is YNFKEQ. The CDR3 loop reads CASSQELSALYNEQFF. The CDR3 bases are TGTGCCAGCAGCCAAGAGTTATCAGCCCTATACAATGAGCAGTTCTTC.